This T cell receptor beta chain was identified during a study of CD8+CD57+ T cells in acquired aplastic anemia. Both TCR beta VDJ combination and CDR3 sequence profiling were carried out. Genomic DNA was the template for this profiling. Each CDR3 protein gets one entry after TCRdb re-called the reads with MiXCR. The data contain approximately 300,000 distinct CDR3 sequences, 45% to 65% of them singletons. With V trimmed by 6 bases and J by 9 bases, 11 bases remained unmatched. CDR1 and CDR2 from the germline V gene are DFQATT and SNEGSKA (reference sequence). The CDR3 covers 14 residues. The authors sequenced patients whose flow cytometry had shown CD8+CD57+ cell expansion.

Source material: sorted CD4+, CD8+, or CD8+CD57+ T cells (not recorded which) from PBMCs. This rearrangement joins TRBV20-1 to TRBJ1-6, with 7 nucleotides matching TRBD1. The clonotype originates from a human donor with aplastic anemia. CDR3 nucleotides: TGCAGTGCCGCCGCCGCGACAGGGTTTTCACCCCTCCACTTT. This gives the protein CSAAAATGFSPLHF.